A selection of T cell receptor beta chains follows, all from one sample in a study of human versus mouse CDR3 diversity and MHC coevolution. The method was immunoSEQ multiplex PCR; TCRdb's version includes in-frame clones alone and lacks a portion of them. The table includes about 81,000 clones, 90% to 95% detected once. Input material: naive CD4+ T cells from blood. The receptors originated from a person aged 30 to 70 in good health. Each CDR3 is given with its conserved first and last residue. D genes are given only for firm matches. The listing skips clone size in some rows; elsewhere it reads once, few, many or a size class.

>NA|TRBV18|NA|13|TRBJ1-2
TGTGCCAGCTCACCGGCAGGGCTTGACGGCTACACCTTC
CASSPAGLDGYTF
>NA|TRBV5-1|NA|13|TRBJ1-1
TGCGCCAGCAGCTACGACCTCAGCGCTGAAGCTTTCTTT
CASSYDLSAEAFF
>NA|TRBV9|NA|12|TRBJ1-2
TGTGCCAGCAGCATCGGCGGGAATGGCTACACCTTC
CASSIGGNGYTF
>NA|TRBV7-2|NA|16|TRBJ2-2
TGTGCCAGCAGCCCGAGGGGGGGGCGGATCACCGGGGAGCTGTTTTTT
CASSPRGGRITGELFF
>NA|TRBV19|NA|16|TRBJ1-2
TGTGCCAGTAGTATCGTGGCAGGGGATGTCTCTGATGGCTACACCTTC
CASSIVAGDVSDGYTF
>TRBD1|TRBV9|NA|18|TRBJ2-1
TGTGCCAGCAGCGCCCCCGTAGGGACAGGGGGTTCCTACAATGAGCAGTTCTTC
CASSAPVGTGGSYNEQFF
>NA|TRBV4-3|NA|15|TRBJ1-1
TGCGCCAGCAGCCTCGGGGGGACGGAGAACACTGAAGCTTTCTTT
CASSLGGTENTEAFF
>NA|TRBV14|NA|16|TRBJ2-5
TGTGCCAGCAGCCAAGCTCCCAGGGTGGGCTTGGAGACCCAGTACTTC
CASSQAPRVGLETQYF
>NA|TRBV21-1|NA|15|TRBJ2-7
TGTGCCAGCAGCAGGTGCGGGTCTCACTCCTACGAGCAGTACTTC
CASSRCGSHSYEQYF
>NA|TRBV9|NA|16|TRBJ1-3
TGTGCCAGCAGCGTAGAAACAGGGTGGGATGGAAACACCATATATTTT
CASSVETGWDGNTIYF
>TRBD2|TRBV11-2|NA|15|TRBJ2-7
TGTGCCAGCAGCGTAGGCCTAGCGGGAGGCTACGAGCAGTACTTC
CASSVGLAGGYEQYF
>NA|TRBV7-3|NA|13|TRBJ1-1
TGTGCCAGCAGTTGGGGCATAACAGGTGAAGCTTTCTTT
CASSWGITGEAFF
>TRBD1|TRBV7-2|NA|16|TRBJ1-1
TGTGCCAGCAGCTTGTGGGGACAGGGGGCGAGAACTGAAGCTTTCTTT
CASSLWGQGARTEAFF
>TRBD2|TRBV15|NA|13|TRBJ2-1
TGTGCCACTGGCCTAGCGGGAGGAAATGAGCAGTTCTTC
CATGLAGGNEQFF
>TRBD1|TRBV19|NA|15|TRBJ2-2
TGTGCCAGTAGCTCCAGGACAGGGGCTGGCGGGGAGCTGTTTTTT
CASSSRTGAGGELFF
>TRBD2|TRBV11-3|NA|19|TRBJ2-7
TGTGCCAGCAGCTTAGAGGGCGGGGTTACTAGCGGGGCCTCCTACGAGCAGTACTTC
CASSLEGGVTSGASYEQYF
>NA|TRBV6-1|NA|13|TRBJ2-5
TGTGCCAGCAGTGAAGACAGGGGAGGGACCCAGTACTTC
CASSEDRGGTQYF
>NA|TRBV11-2|NA|12|TRBJ1-4
TGTGCCAGCAGCTCTGCGCCTGAAAAACTGTTTTTT
CASSSAPEKLFF
>NA|TRBV11-2|once|13|TRBJ1-3
TGTGCCAGCAGCCCCAGGCATGGAAACACCATATATTTT
CASSPRHGNTIYF
>TRBD1|TRBV18|once|13|TRBJ2-7
TGTGCCAGCTCACCGCAGACAGGGAACGAGCAGTACTTC
CASSPQTGNEQYF
>NA|TRBV5-1|NA|16|TRBJ1-4
TGCGCCAGCAGCTTGGCCCTGCCCGGGACTAATGAAAAACTGTTTTTT
CASSLALPGTNEKLFF
>TRBD2|TRBV28|NA|14|TRBJ2-7
TGTGCCAGTCAGACTAGCGGGGGTTCCTACGAGCAGTACTTC
CASQTSGGSYEQYF
>NA|TRBV18|NA|13|TRBJ1-1
TGTGCCAGCTCACCTCTGGCAGCGAGTGAAGCTTTCTTT
CASSPLAASEAFF
>TRBD1|TRBV30|NA|13|TRBJ2-1
TGTGCCTGGTTTAGGGACAGAAGGAATGAGCAGTTCTTC
CAWFRDRRNEQFF
>NA|TRBV5-1|NA|13|TRBJ2-7
TGCGCCAGCAGCTTGGACAGTACCTACGAGCAGTACTTC
CASSLDSTYEQYF
>TRBD2|TRBV7-9|NA|17|TRBJ2-1
TGTGCCAGCAGCCTCCTGGGGGCTAGCGGGGGGGCGAATGAGCAGTTCTTC
CASSLLGASGGANEQFF
>TRBD1|TRBV5-1|NA|14|TRBJ2-2
TGCGCCAGCAGCGCGGGACAGGGGACCGGGGAGCTGTTTTTT
CASSAGQGTGELFF
>NA|TRBV11-2|NA|14|TRBJ1-3
TGTGCCAGCAGCTTAGGGGCATACGGAAACACCATATATTTT
CASSLGAYGNTIYF
>NA|TRBV19|NA|16|TRBJ1-1
TGTGCCAGTAGTATCGGTACAGGTTCAGGGAACACTGAAGCTTTCTTT
CASSIGTGSGNTEAFF
>NA|TRBV4-1|NA|14|TRBJ2-7
TGCGCCAGCAGCCTTTCAGGGTTCCTACGGGAGCAGTACTTC
CASSLSGFLREQYF
>TRBD1|TRBV2|NA|14|TRBJ2-7
TGTGCCAGCAGGCCGGGACAGCTTTCCTACGAGCAGTACTTC
CASRPGQLSYEQYF
>TRBD2|TRBV10-3|NA|17|TRBJ2-1
TGTGCCATCAGTGAGGCCCCCGGGACTACGGCGAGGAATGAGCAGTTCTTC
CAISEAPGTTARNEQFF
>TRBD1|TRBV6-6|NA|15|TRBJ1-5
TGTGCCAGCAGCCCGGGACAGGGGGCTGGTCAGCCCCAGCATTTT
CASSPGQGAGQPQHF
>TRBD2|TRBV2|NA|14|TRBJ2-1
TGTGCCAGCAGTGAGGGACTAGCCGTTAATGAGCAGTTCTTC
CASSEGLAVNEQFF
>NA|TRBV11-2|NA|17|TRBJ2-3
TGTGCCAGCAGCTTAGCCCGCGCGGGGGCAGTCACAGATACGCAGTATTTT
CASSLARAGAVTDTQYF
>NA|TRBV11-2|NA|13|TRBJ2-7
TGTGCCAGCAGCTTACTAGTAAGACACGAGCAGTACTTC
CASSLLVRHEQYF
>TRBD1|TRBV7-3|NA|18|TRBJ2-7
TGTGCCAGCAGCTTAGTCCCCCCCACTGACAGGGTTTTCCACGAGCAGTACTTC
CASSLVPPTDRVFHEQYF
>NA|TRBV19|NA|12|TRBJ1-1
TGTGCCAGTAGTATCGGGAACAAGCAGGCTTTCTTT
CASSIGNKQAFF